The rows below give T cell receptor beta chains drawn from one sample of a study of CD8 T cells in Susac syndrome. Each CDR3 protein is one row after TCRdb ran MiXCR on the immunoSEQ multiplex PCR reads. The table includes about 130,000 distinct CDR3 sequences, 85% to 95% detected once. Material for sequencing was CD8+ T cells from PBMCs. Receptor source: a human donor with multiple sclerosis. Each CDR3 is given with its conserved first and last residue. Fields, in order: D gene, J gene, clone size, V gene, CDR3 protein, CDR3 DNA. D genes are given only for firm matches. Where a row states a size, it is once, few, many or the class of an expanded clone; other rows omit it.

D: -
J: TRBJ2-2
size: -
V: TRBV12-5
CDR3: CASGLRQGSTGELFF
DNA: TGTGCTAGTGGTCTCCGCCAGGGGAGCACCGGGGAGCTGTTTTTT

D: -
J: TRBJ2-2
size: -
V: TRBV7-2
CDR3: CASSSYAWELFF
DNA: TGTGCCAGCAGCTCCTACGCGTGGGAGCTGTTTTTT

D: -
J: TRBJ2-1
size: -
V: TRBV21-1
CDR3: CASSKRGGGTYNEQFF
DNA: TGTGCCAGCAGCAAACGAGGCGGGGGGACGTACAATGAGCAGTTCTTC

D: -
J: TRBJ2-7
size: -
V: TRBV10-3
CDR3: CASGAVWYEQYF
DNA: TGTGCCTCGGGTGCGGTATGGTACGAGCAGTACTTC

D: -
J: TRBJ2-7
size: -
V: TRBV20-1
CDR3: CSARGVRLTYEQYF
DNA: TGCAGTGCTAGAGGGGTCCGACTAACCTACGAGCAGTACTTC

D: -
J: TRBJ1-5
size: -
V: TRBV7-2
CDR3: CASSWGAGNQPQHF
DNA: TGTGCCAGCAGCTGGGGGGCAGGGAATCAGCCCCAGCATTTT

D: TRBD2
J: TRBJ2-3
size: -
V: TRBV9
CDR3: CASSDHRTSGTSTDTQYF
DNA: TGTGCCAGCAGCGACCATAGGACTAGCGGGACTAGCACAGATACGCAGTATTTT

D: -
J: TRBJ2-5
size: -
V: TRBV11-3
CDR3: CASSFPSDQETQYF
DNA: TGTGCCAGCAGCTTTCCTAGCGACCAAGAGACCCAGTACTTC

D: TRBD1
J: TRBJ2-2
size: -
V: TRBV10-3
CDR3: CAISESTGLTGELFF
DNA: TGTGCCATCAGTGAGTCGACAGGGCTCACCGGGGAGCTGTTTTTT

D: -
J: TRBJ2-1
size: -
V: TRBV2
CDR3: CASILPQSSSYNEQFF
DNA: TGTGCCAGCATTTTGCCGCAATCGAGCTCCTACAATGAGCAGTTCTTC

D: TRBD2
J: TRBJ2-3
size: once
V: TRBV20-1
CDR3: CSARRTYREDDTQYF
DNA: TGCAGTGCTAGGAGGACTTATCGGGAGGACGATACGCAGTATTTT

D: TRBD2
J: TRBJ2-3
size: once
V: TRBV6-5
CDR3: CASSSGTSGRESSTDTQYF
DNA: TGTGCCAGCAGTTCCGGGACTAGCGGGAGGGAATCTAGCACAGATACGCAGTATTTT

D: TRBD1
J: TRBJ1-2
size: -
V: TRBV5-1
CDR3: CASSLLSGQGAWGYTF
DNA: TGCGCCAGCAGCTTGTTATCGGGACAGGGGGCTTGGGGCTACACCTTC

D: -
J: TRBJ2-1
size: once
V: TRBV30
CDR3: CAWTGGSYNEQFF
DNA: TGTGCCTGGACAGGGGGGAGCTACAATGAGCAGTTCTTC

D: -
J: TRBJ2-7
size: -
V: TRBV30
CDR3: CAWRAAHSYEQYF
DNA: TGTGCCTGGCGCGCAGCCCACTCCTACGAGCAGTACTTC

D: TRBD2
J: TRBJ2-5
size: -
V: TRBV4-1
CDR3: CASSQGLEMETQYF
DNA: TGCGCCAGCAGCCAGGGACTAGAAATGGAGACCCAGTACTTC

D: TRBD2
J: TRBJ2-2
size: -
V: TRBV12-3/TRBV12-4
CDR3: CASSSAGGRGTGELFF
DNA: TGTGCCAGCAGTTCCGCGGGAGGCCGTGGCACCGGGGAGCTGTTTTTT

D: -
J: TRBJ2-1
size: -
V: TRBV9
CDR3: CASSVGGRQGNEQFF
DNA: TGTGCCAGCAGCGTAGGTGGGAGGCAGGGGAATGAGCAGTTCTTC

D: TRBD1
J: TRBJ2-1
size: -
V: TRBV7-9
CDR3: CASSWGGDRVCF
DNA: TGTGCCAGCAGCTGGGGCGGGGACAGGGTGTGCTTC

D: TRBD1
J: TRBJ2-3
size: -
V: TRBV29-1
CDR3: CSVGTEPYQYSTDTQYF
DNA: TGCAGCGTCGGGACAGAGCCCTATCAATATAGCACAGATACGCAGTATTTT

D: -
J: TRBJ2-2
size: -
V: TRBV28
CDR3: CAGGQGTGELFF
DNA: TGTGCTGGGGGGCAGGGCACCGGGGAGCTGTTTTTT

D: -
J: TRBJ2-5
size: -
V: TRBV7-9
CDR3: CASSPSNEETQYF
DNA: TGTGCCAGCAGCCCCAGCAATGAGGAGACCCAGTACTTC

D: TRBD1
J: TRBJ2-7
size: -
V: TRBV5-1
CDR3: CASTSGGPYEQYF
DNA: TGCGCCAGCACCTCAGGGGGCCCCTACGAGCAGTACTTC

D: TRBD1
J: TRBJ2-3
size: -
V: TRBV3-1
CDR3: CASSQDTGGGNTQYF
DNA: TGTGCCAGCAGCCAAGACACAGGGGGAGGAAATACGCAGTATTTT

D: -
J: TRBJ2-3
size: once
V: TRBV2
CDR3: CASSEYRSTDTQYF
DNA: TGTGCCAGCAGTGAGTACAGAAGCACAGATACGCAGTATTTT

D: TRBD2
J: TRBJ2-5
size: -
V: TRBV7-9
CDR3: CASSLWSSGEPKGETQYF
DNA: TGTGCCAGCAGCTTATGGTCTAGCGGGGAACCTAAGGGGGAGACCCAGTACTTC